This TCR beta chain was observed in a study of shared clonotypes between healthy human individuals. Findings of the study overall: What limited the represented genetic and exposure-history diversity was the small number of donors. A handful of donors held about 5% of naive CD4 clonotypes in common.

Approximately 30,000 T cell genomes (roughly 220 ng DNA) went into each sorted-subset replicate. Profiling relied on immunoSEQ multiplex PCR, and the TCRdb table lists in-frame clones only, not all of them. The sample carries some 1,400,000 clones, over 95% recorded once. This CDR3 spans 17 amino acids. V lost 4 bases, J lost 4 bases, and 12 bases stayed unmatched. From germline, CDR1 is SEHNR and CDR2 FQNEAQ (reference sequence). Points on this clone: The antigen remains undetermined.

The receptor was derived from a man aged 25-45 years in good health. The genes are TRBV7-9 and TRBJ2-7, with 11 bases that match TRBD1. The specimen was naive CD4+ T cells sorted from blood. Subset meaning: CD45RA+ positively selected. CDR3 amino acids: CASSSWTGGGLIYEQYF. The CDR3 nucleotides read TGTGCCAGCAGCTCTTGGACAGGGGGCGGACTCATTTACGAGCAGTACTTC.